This T cell receptor (beta chain) came from a study of cytomegalovirus exposure and HLA in healthy donors. Study-level points and caveats: Cytomegalovirus association was listed for 164 TCR beta chains.

TCRdb keeps only in-frame clones here, not all; method: immunoSEQ multiplex PCR. The sample has about 360,000 clones, roughly 85% seen once. The CDR3 consists of 14 residues. V gave up 0 bases and J gave up 5 bases, with 11 bases separating them. Per the germline V gene, CDR1 is MGHRA and CDR2 is YSYEKL. About this clone: Its antigen is undetermined.

The source of this sequence is a woman younger than 35 in good health and CMV-seronegative. The chain carries TRBV4-1 and TRBJ2-7, with D perhaps matching TRBD2 (5 bases). The sequenced sample consisted of PBMCs. The CDR3 protein is CASSQDGEKDEQYF. The DNA of the CDR3 is TGCGCCAGCAGCCAAGATGGGGAGAAGGACGAGCAGTACTTC.